Shown below are 20 T cell receptor beta chains from a single sample sequenced in a study of cytomegalovirus exposure and HLA in healthy donors. Data came from immunoSEQ multiplex PCR; TCRdb stores just in-frame clones and leaves some out. The data contain about 200,000 clones, roughly 88% of them singletons. The sequencing sample was made of PBMCs. These receptor sequences come from a woman under 30 in good health and CMV-seronegative.

The V call is TRBV4-1, the J call TRBJ1-3, with TRBD1 matching over 9 bases. The ends lost 0 bases at V and 4 bases at J; junction bases unmatched: 4. Germline CDR1 is MGHRA and CDR2 is YSYEKL. CDR3 size: 16 residues. The CDR3 bases are TGCGCCAGCAGCCAAGATAGGACAGGGGCCGGAAACACCATATATTTT. It yields the protein CASSQDRTGAGNTIYF.

The chain uses TRBV4-1 and TRBJ1-3; 11 bases line up with TRBD1. CDR1 is MGHRA and CDR2 is YSYEKL in the germline V gene. The CDR3 runs to 19 residues. The J segment lost 2 bases and the V segment lost 0 bases, leaving 9 bases of the junction unmatched. CDR3 in DNA: TGCGCCAGCAGCCAAGATAGTTGGGACAGGGGGTTTGCTGGAAACACCATATATTTT. This sequence encodes CASSQDSWDRGFAGNTIYF.

The rearrangement joins TRBV7-3 to TRBJ1-1, with unresolved D. This CDR3 comprises 13 residues. V lost 3 bases and J lost 1, with 6 bases in between. The V gene's germline CDR1 is SGHTA and CDR2 FQGTGA. The CDR3 nucleotides read TGTGCCAGCAGCTTTCGACAGAACACTGAAGCTTTCTTT. This encodes CASSFRQNTEAFF.

This clone came up a few times. The chain joins TRBV30 to TRBJ1-2, with 7 positions matching TRBD1. CDR3 length equals 15 residues. With 2 bases clipped from V and 5 bases from J, the junction kept 11 bases outside the gene matches. CDR1 is GTSNPN, CDR2 SVGIG, per germline (reference sequence). Here the CDR3 reads CAWSLSTGPPYGYTF. The CDR3 coding sequence is TGTGCCTGGAGTCTTTCGACAGGGCCCCCTTATGGCTACACCTTC.

The gene calls are TRBV7-9 and TRBJ2-7, with a tentative D call TRBD2 (6 bases). The germline V gene has CDR1 SEHNR and CDR2 FQNEAQ (reference sequence). CDR3 length equals 17 residues. V lost 5 bases to trimming and J lost 5 bases, with 25 bases between them. CDR3 nucleotides: TGTGCCAGCAGCCCCAGCGGGCTTTCCACTAACGGGAACGAGCAGTACTTC. It yields the protein CASSPSGLSTNGNEQYF.

The chain employs TRBV4-2 and TRBJ1-2; TRBD1 matches at 10 bases. The CDR3 loop spans 15 amino acids. The V and J ends lost 0 bases and 8 bases, in that order; junction bases with no gene match: 6. Looked up from germline, CDR1 is LGHNA and CDR2 is YNFKEQ. This chain's CDR3 is CASSQESQTGGGYTF. CDR3 DNA: TGTGCCAGCAGCCAAGAATCCCAGACAGGGGGCGGCTACACCTTC.

The chain employs TRBV4-1 and TRBJ2-1, with 10 bases fitting TRBD2. The CDR3 is made up of 16 amino acids. With 0 bases clipped from V and 7 bases from J, the junction kept 6 bases outside the gene matches. Per the germline V gene, CDR1 is MGHRA and CDR2 is YSYEKL. The CDR3 region is CASSQEGLAGVNEQFF. The CDR3, as DNA: TGCGCCAGCAGCCAAGAAGGGCTAGCGGGAGTAAATGAGCAGTTCTTC.

The V gene is TRBV5-1, the J gene TRBJ1-2, with TRBD1 matching 7 bases. The CDR3 runs to 14 residues. Trimming took 3 bases from V and 0 from J; bases not matched to a gene: 2. Per germline, CDR1 SGHRS and CDR2 YFSETQ. For the CDR3, the DNA is TGCGCCAGCAGCTCAGACAGGGCTAACTATGGCTACACCTTC. Encoded protein: CASSSDRANYGYTF.

This chain uses TRBV18 with TRBJ2-7; D may be TRBD2 (5 bases). V was cut by 3 bases and J by 9 bases, with 15 bases left in between. The CDR3 contains 13 residues. Germline assignment: CDR1 KGHSH and CDR2 LQKENI. As DNA, the CDR3 is TGTGCCAGCTCACCGAATAGGGAGCCACTGCAGTACTTC. Its translation is CASSPNREPLQYF.

This clone was recorded once. This chain connects TRBV7-3 to TRBJ1-2; D is perhaps TRBD1 (5 bases). The ends were cut back, 5 bases at V and 5 bases at J, with 18 bases in the middle. Germline CDR1 SGHTA, CDR2 FQGTGA. This CDR3 has 15 amino acids. CDR3 residues: CASSPRRGRGYGYTF. In DNA, the CDR3 is TGTGCCAGCAGCCCGCGACGGGGCCGGGGGTATGGCTACACCTTC.

V and J are TRBV7-2 and TRBJ1-1; possible D gene TRBD1, 6 bases. Germline CDR1 reads SGHTA; CDR2 reads FQGNSA. The V and J ends lost 2 bases and 2 bases respectively, with 15 bases between them. This CDR3 has 16 residues. The CDR3 protein is CASSLNSWTANTEAFF. DNA for the CDR3: TGTGCCAGCAGCTTAAATAGTTGGACAGCTAACACTGAAGCTTTCTTT.

The chain is built from TRBV7-9 and TRBJ2-7, with D perhaps TRBD1 (6 bases). V was pared by 5 bases and J by 0 bases, with 14 bases between. Germline assignment: CDR1 SEHNR and CDR2 FQNEAQ (reference sequence). The CDR3 length is 15 residues. The CDR3 sequence is CASSKTGISSYEQYF. The DNA of the CDR3 is TGTGCCAGCAGCAAGACAGGTATTAGCTCCTACGAGCAGTACTTC.

Of note for this clone: The identical CDR3 is also encoded by other nucleotide sequences in the sample. This sequence joins TRBV18 and TRBJ2-7, with 7 bases identical to TRBD2. V shed 3 bases and J 6 bases; nucleotides not matched to a gene: 2. The CDR3 covers 12 residues. Germline V gene lookup returns CDR1 KGHSH and CDR2 LQKENI. The CDR3 sequence: CASSPGGGEQYF. The CDR3 nucleotides read TGTGCCAGCTCACCGGGGGGGGGCGAGCAGTACTTC.

The chain combines TRBV7-9 with TRBJ2-5, with D unclear. Germline V gene data show CDR1 as SEHNR and CDR2 as FQNEAQ (reference sequence). This CDR3 has 15 residues. Trimming removed 2 bases at V and 1 base at J, with 11 bases between. The CDR3 loop reads CASSLLGQVQETQYF. CDR3 bases: TGTGCCAGCAGCTTATTGGGCCAGGTCCAAGAGACCCAGTACTTC. Full variable domain (missing parts from reference TRBV7-9 and TRBJ2-5): DTGVSQNPRHKITKRGQNVTFRCDPISEHNRLYWYRQTLGQGPEFLTYFQNEAQLEKSRLLSDRFSAERPKGSFSTLEIQRTEQGDSAMYLCASSLLGQVQETQYFGPGTRLLVL.

The chain couples TRBV20-1 to TRBJ1-1; maybe TRBD1 (5 bases). Germline-derived CDR1 and CDR2 are DFQATT and SNEGSKA (reference sequence). Deletions cut 3 bases from V and 11 bases from J, with 13 bases between. The CDR3 runs to 11 residues. CDR3 protein: CSASWGSTAFF. The CDR3 bases are TGCAGTGCTAGTTGGGGCAGCACGGCTTTCTTT.

The rearrangement links TRBV30 to TRBJ2-2; no clear D gene. V lost 0 bases and J 4 bases, leaving 15 bases between the germline ends. This CDR3 is 16 amino acids long. Germline V gene data show CDR1 as GTSNPN and CDR2 as SVGIG (reference sequence). The CDR3 here is CAWSVPEMELTGELFF. CDR3 bases: TGTGCCTGGAGTGTACCGGAAATGGAGCTCACCGGGGAGCTGTTTTTT.

J is TRBJ2-2 and V is TRBV23-1, with D unclear. TRBV23-1 is annotated as an ORF whose role is uncertain. The CDR3 sequence is 15 residues long. V was shortened by 2 bases and J by 6 bases, with 13 bases between the two germline ends. CDR3 nucleotide sequence: TGCGCCAGCAGTCAAGTGCGCGGTCCCCCCGGGGAGCTGTTTTTT. Translation gives CASSQVRGPPGELFF.

The gene calls are TRBV5-1 and TRBJ1-2; 7 bases are a match to TRBD1. The CDR3 runs 14 residues. Germline CDR1 is SGHRS and CDR2 is YFSETQ. The V gene end was trimmed by 3 bases and the J gene end by 14 bases; junction bases not matched to a gene: 16. The CDR3 region has the DNA TGCGCCAGCAGCTCGGGAGGGACAGCTCTTCTGGGTACCTTC. Its translation is CASSSGGTALLGTF.

The chain links TRBV30 to TRBJ1-5; D unclear. CDR3 length equals 12 residues. Trimming took 2 bases from V and 1 from J, leaving 3 bases between them. Germline CDR1 GTSNPN, CDR2 SVGIG (reference sequence). The CDR3 loop reads CAWSLSNQPQHF. CDR3 DNA: TGTGCCTGGAGTCTAAGCAATCAGCCCCAGCATTTT.

V gene TRBV2 combines with J gene TRBJ1-5; TRBD1 might be the D (6 bases). CDR1 and CDR2 (germline): SNHLY, FYNNEI. Trimming removed 4 bases at V and 7 bases at J, with 14 bases between. The CDR3 is 14 amino acids. The CDR3 coding sequence is TGTGCCAGCAGTGGGGGGTCAGGGGCCCAGCCCCAGCATTTT. It translates to CASSGGSGAQPQHF.